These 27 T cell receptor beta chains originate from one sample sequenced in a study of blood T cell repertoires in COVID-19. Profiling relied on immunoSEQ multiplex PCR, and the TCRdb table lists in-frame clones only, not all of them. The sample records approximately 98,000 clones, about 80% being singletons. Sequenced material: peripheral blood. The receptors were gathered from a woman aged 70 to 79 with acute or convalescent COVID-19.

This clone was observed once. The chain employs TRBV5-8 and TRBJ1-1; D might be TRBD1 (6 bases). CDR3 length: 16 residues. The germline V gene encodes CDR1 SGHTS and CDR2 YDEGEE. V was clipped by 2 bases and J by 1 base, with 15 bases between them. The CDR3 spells CASSFQTGSWNTEAFF. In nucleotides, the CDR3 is TGTGCCAGCAGCTTCCAGACAGGCAGTTGGAACACTGAAGCTTTCTTT. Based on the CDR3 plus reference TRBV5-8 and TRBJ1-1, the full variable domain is EAGVTQSPTHLIKTRGQQATLRCSPISGHTSVYWYQQALGLGLQFLLWYDEGEERNRGNFPPRFSGRQFPNYSSELNVNALELEDSALYLCASSFQTGSWNTEAFFGQGTRLTVV.

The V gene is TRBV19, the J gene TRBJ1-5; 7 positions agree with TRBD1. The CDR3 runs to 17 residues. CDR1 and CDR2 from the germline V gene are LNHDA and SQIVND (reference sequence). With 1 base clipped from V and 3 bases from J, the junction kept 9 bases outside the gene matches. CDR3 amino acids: CASSIGQGVGFNQPQHF. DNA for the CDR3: TGTGCCAGTAGTATAGGGCAGGGGGTCGGGTTCAATCAGCCCCAGCATTTT. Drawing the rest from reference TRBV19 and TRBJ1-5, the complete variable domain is DGGITQSPKYLFRKEGQNVTLSCEQNLNHDAMYWYRQDPGQGLRLIYYSQIVNDFQKGDIAEGYSVSREKKESFPLTVTSAQKNPTAFYLCASSIGQGVGFNQPQHFGDGTRLSIL.

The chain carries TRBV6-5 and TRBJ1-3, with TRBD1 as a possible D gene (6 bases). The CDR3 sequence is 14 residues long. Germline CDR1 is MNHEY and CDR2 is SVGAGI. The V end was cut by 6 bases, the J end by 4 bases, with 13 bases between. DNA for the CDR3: TGTGCCAGCAGGCCTGGACAGCCAGGAAACACCATATATTTT. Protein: CASRPGQPGNTIYF.

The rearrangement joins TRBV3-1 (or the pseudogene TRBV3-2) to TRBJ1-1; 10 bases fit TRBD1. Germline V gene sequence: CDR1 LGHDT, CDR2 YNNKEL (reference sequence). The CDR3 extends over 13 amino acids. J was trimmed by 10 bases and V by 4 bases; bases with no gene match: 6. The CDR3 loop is CASSPGTGEAAFF. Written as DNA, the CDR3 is TGTGCCAGCAGCCCCGGGACAGGGGAGGCAGCTTTCTTT.

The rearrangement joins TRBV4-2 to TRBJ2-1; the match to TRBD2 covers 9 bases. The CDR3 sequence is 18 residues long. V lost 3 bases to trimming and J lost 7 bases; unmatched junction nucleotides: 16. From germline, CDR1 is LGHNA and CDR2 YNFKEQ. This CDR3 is CASSQGPGGGGAGNEQFF. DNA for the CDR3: TGTGCCAGCAGCCAGGGTCCCGGCGGCGGGGGGGCAGGTAATGAGCAGTTCTTC.

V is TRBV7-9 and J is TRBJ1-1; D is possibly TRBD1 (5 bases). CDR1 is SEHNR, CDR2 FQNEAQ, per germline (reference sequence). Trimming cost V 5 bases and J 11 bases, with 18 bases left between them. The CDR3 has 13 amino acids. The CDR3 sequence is CASSPGMAELAFF. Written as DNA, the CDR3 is TGTGCCAGCAGCCCAGGGATGGCAGAACTTGCTTTCTTT.

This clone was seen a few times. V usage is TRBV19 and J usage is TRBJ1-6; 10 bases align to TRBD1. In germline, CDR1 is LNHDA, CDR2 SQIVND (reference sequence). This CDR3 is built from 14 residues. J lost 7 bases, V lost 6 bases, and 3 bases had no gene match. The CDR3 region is CASSRDRGNSPLHF. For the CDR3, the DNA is TGTGCCAGTAGCAGGGACAGGGGAAATTCACCCCTCCACTTT.

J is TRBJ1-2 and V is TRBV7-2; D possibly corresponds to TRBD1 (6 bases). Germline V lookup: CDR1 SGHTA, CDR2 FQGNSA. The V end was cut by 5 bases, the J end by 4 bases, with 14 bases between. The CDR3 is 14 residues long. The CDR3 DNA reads TGTGCCAGCAGCGACAGGACGGAACTCTATGGCTACACCTTC. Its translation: CASSDRTELYGYTF.

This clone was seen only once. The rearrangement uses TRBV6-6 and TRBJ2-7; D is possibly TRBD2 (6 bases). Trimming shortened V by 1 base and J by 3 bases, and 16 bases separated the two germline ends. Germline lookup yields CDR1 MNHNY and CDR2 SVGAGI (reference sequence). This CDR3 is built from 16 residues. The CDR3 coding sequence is TGTGCCAGCAGTTACTACAGGACTACGATCTACTACGAGCAGTACTTC. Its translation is CASSYYRTTIYYEQYF.

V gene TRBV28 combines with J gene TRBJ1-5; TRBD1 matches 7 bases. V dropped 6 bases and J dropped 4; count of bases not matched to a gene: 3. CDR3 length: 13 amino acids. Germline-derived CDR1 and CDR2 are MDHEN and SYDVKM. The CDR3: CASSTQGNQPQHF. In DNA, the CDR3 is TGTGCCAGCAGCACACAGGGGAATCAGCCCCAGCATTTT.

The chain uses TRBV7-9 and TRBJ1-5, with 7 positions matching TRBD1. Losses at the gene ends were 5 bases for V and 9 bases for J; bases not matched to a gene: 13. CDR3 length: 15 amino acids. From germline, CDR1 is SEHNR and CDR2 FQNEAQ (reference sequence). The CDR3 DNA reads TGTGCCAGCAGCGCCGGGACAGCCACTGGTACGCCCCAGCATTTT. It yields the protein CASSAGTATGTPQHF.

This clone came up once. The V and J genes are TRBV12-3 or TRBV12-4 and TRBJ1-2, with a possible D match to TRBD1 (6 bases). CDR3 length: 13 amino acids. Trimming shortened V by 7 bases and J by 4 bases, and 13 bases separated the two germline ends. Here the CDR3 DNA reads TGTGCCAGCACCTTGGGAGGGGGCTATGGCTACACCTTC. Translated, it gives CASTLGGGYGYTF.

CDR3 nucleotides: TGTGCCAGTAGGGTTGTTTGGAGGGGGCTGAACACTGAAGCTTTCTTT. Amino acids: CASRVVWRGLNTEAFF. The V gene is TRBV19, the J gene TRBJ1-1; TRBD1 matches 7 bases. CDR1 LNHDA and CDR2 SQIVND come from the germline V gene (reference sequence). This CDR3 comprises 16 residues. J was trimmed by 0 bases and V by 6 bases; bases with no gene match: 10.

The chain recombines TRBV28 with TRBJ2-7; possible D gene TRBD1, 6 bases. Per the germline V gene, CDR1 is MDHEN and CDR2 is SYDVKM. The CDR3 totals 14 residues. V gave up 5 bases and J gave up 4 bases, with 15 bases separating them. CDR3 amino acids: CASSPPDRLYEQYV. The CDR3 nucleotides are TGTGCCAGCAGTCCGCCGGACAGACTATACGAGCAGTACGTC.

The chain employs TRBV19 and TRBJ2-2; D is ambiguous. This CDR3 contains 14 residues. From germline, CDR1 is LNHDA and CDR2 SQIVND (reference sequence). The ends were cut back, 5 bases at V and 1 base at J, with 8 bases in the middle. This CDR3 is CASSYYLNTGELFF. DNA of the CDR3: TGTGCCAGTAGTTACTACCTGAACACCGGGGAGCTGTTTTTT.

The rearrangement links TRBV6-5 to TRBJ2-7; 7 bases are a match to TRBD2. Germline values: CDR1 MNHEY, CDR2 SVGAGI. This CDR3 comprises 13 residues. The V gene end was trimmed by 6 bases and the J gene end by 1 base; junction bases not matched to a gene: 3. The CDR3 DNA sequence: TGTGCCAGCAGACGGGAGGTGTCCTACGAGCAGTACTTC. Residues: CASRREVSYEQYF.

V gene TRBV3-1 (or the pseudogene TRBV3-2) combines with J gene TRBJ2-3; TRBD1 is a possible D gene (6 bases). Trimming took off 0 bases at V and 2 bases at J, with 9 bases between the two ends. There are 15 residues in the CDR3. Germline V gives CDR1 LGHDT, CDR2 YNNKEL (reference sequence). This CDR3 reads CASSQDVGATDTQYF. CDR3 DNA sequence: TGTGCCAGCAGCCAAGATGTGGGGGCCACAGATACGCAGTATTTT.

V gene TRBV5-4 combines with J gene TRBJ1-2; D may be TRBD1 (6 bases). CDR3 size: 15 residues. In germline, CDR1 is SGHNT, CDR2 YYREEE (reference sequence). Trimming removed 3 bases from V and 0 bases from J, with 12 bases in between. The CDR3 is CASSYGQLANYGYTF. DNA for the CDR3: TGTGCCAGCAGCTACGGACAGTTAGCTAACTATGGCTACACCTTC.

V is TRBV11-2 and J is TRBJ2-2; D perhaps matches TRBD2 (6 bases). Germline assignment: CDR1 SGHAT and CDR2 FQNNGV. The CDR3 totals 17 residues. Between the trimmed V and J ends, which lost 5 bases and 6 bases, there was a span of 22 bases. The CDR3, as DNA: TGTGCCAGCAGCGATAGTTTATGGCAGGGAGGCGCCGGGGAGCTGTTTTTT. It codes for CASSDSLWQGGAGELFF.

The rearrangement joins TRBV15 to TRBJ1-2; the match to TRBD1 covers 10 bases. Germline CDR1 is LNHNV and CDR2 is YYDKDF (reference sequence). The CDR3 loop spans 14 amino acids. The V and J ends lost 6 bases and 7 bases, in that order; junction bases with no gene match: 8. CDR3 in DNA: TGTGCCACCAGACCGGGACAGGGGATATTTGGCTACACCTTC. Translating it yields CATRPGQGIFGYTF.

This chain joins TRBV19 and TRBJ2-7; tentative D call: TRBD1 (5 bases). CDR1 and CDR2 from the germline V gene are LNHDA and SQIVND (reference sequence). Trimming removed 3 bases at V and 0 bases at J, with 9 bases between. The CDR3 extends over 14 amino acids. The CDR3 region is CASSMGQSSYEQYF. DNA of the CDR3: TGTGCCAGTAGTATGGGGCAGTCCTCCTACGAGCAGTACTTC.

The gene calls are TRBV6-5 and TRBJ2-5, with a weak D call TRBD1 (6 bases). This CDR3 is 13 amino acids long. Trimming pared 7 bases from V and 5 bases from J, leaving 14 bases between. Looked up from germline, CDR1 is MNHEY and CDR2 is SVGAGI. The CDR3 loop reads CASKITGLETQYF. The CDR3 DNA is TGTGCCAGCAAAATCACAGGGCTGGAGACCCAGTACTTC.

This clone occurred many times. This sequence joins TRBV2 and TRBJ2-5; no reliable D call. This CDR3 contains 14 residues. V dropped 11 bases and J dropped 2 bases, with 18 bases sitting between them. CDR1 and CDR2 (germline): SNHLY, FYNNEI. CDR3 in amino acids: CASVRWYSQETQYF. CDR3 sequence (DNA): TGTGCCTCAGTGAGGTGGTATTCACAAGAGACCCAGTACTTC.

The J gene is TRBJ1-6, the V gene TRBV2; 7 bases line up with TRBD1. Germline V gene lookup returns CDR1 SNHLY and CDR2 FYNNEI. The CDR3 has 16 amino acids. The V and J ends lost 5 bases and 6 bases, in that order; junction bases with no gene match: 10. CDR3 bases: TGTGCCAGCAGTTCGGACAGGCCCGGGCTTAATTCACCCCTCCACTTT. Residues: CASSSDRPGLNSPLHF.

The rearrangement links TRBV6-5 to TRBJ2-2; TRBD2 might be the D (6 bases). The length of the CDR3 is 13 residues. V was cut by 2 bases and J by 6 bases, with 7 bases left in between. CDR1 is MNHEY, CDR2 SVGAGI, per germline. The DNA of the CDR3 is TGTGCCAGCAGTTACGGGGAGGCCGGGGAGCTGTTTTTT. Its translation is CASSYGEAGELFF.

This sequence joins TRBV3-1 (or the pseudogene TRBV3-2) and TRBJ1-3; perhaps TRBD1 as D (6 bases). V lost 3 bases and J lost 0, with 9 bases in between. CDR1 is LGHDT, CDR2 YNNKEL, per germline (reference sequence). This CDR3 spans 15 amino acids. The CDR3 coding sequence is TGTGCCAGCAGCCATTTGGGGGCCTCTGGAAACACCATATATTTT. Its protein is CASSHLGASGNTIYF.

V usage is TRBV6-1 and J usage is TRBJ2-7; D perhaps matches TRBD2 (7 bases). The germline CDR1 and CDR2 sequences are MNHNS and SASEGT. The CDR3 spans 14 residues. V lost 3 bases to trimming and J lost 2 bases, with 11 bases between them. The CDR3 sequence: CASSEGGGTYEQYF. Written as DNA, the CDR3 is TGTGCCAGCAGTGAGGGAGGGGGGACCTACGAGCAGTACTTC.